The 23 T cell receptor beta chains below all came from one sample that was sequenced in a study of cytomegalovirus exposure and HLA in healthy donors. 13 Jbeta primers and 60 Vbeta primers were used for the PCR. Only in-frame clones appear in the TCRdb table, and some are missing; sequencing was by immunoSEQ multiplex PCR. The sample shows about 130,000 clones, about 71% of them seen only once. The sequencing input was PBMCs. The receptors originated from a woman in her fifties or sixties in good health and CMV-seronegative.

This chain uses TRBV19 with TRBJ1-5; 9 positions match TRBD1. Germline assignment: CDR1 LNHDA and CDR2 SQIVND (reference sequence). The length of the CDR3 is 14 residues. Trimming removed 5 bases from V and 3 bases from J; junction bases left unmatched: 2. CDR3 nucleotides: TGTGCCAGTAGTGGGACAGGGACCAATCAGCCCCAGCATTTT. It yields the protein CASSGTGTNQPQHF.

This clone has more than one count but fewer than ten. This chain links TRBV7-9 with TRBJ2-7; D may be TRBD2 (5 bases). CDR3 length: 12 residues. Trimming removed 1 base from V and 12 bases from J, with 13 bases in between. Per germline, CDR1 SEHNR and CDR2 FQNEAQ (reference sequence). CDR3 bases: TGTGCCAGCAGCTTAGTGATCGGGAATCCGTACTTC. Its protein product is CASSLVIGNPYF.

This rearrangement joins TRBV19 to TRBJ1-1; D may be TRBD1 (5 bases). CDR1 and CDR2 from the germline V gene are LNHDA and SQIVND (reference sequence). V was clipped by 3 bases and J by 7 bases, with 18 bases between them. The CDR3 covers 15 residues. CDR3 DNA: TGTGCCAGTAGTATTGCGGCGGACAACCCTCTTGAAGCTTTCTTT. Translated, it gives CASSIAADNPLEAFF.

The V call is TRBV6-6, the J call TRBJ2-1, with 8 bases lining up with TRBD2. This CDR3 has 14 residues. CDR1 and CDR2 from the germline V gene are MNHNY and SVGAGI (reference sequence). With 8 bases clipped from V and 9 bases from J, the junction kept 12 bases outside the gene matches. DNA for the CDR3: TGTGCCAGCTCGGTTCTAGCGGGTGAGAGTGAGCAGTTCTTC. Protein product: CASSVLAGESEQFF.

The chain is built from TRBV13 and TRBJ2-1; D is possibly TRBD2 (6 bases). V lost 1 base, J lost 1 base, and 20 bases lay in between. Germline-derived CDR1 and CDR2 are PRHDT and FYEKMQ (reference sequence). The CDR3 spans 19 residues. CDR3 sequence reads: CASSLDPLFSGFSYNEQFF. CDR3 in DNA: TGTGCCAGCAGCTTAGACCCCCTGTTTAGCGGCTTTTCCTACAATGAGCAGTTCTTC.

The chain has TRBV27 and TRBJ1-3; D may be TRBD1 (6 bases). The V end was cut by 5 bases, the J end by 0 bases, with 14 bases between. The germline CDR1 and CDR2 sequences are MNHEY and SMNVEV (reference sequence). The CDR3 has 16 residues. The CDR3 here is CASSDSQGFSGNTIYF. In DNA form, the CDR3 reads TGTGCCAGCAGTGATAGTCAGGGGTTCTCTGGAAACACCATATATTTT.

The chain uses TRBV5-1 and TRBJ2-1; 12 nucleotides align to TRBD2. The germline V gene has CDR1 SGHRS and CDR2 YFSETQ. Trimming at V came to 0 bases and at J to 10 bases, leaving 2 bases not matched to a gene. The CDR3 covers 14 residues. Written as DNA, the CDR3 is TGCGCCAGCAGCTTGGGACTAGCGGGAGAGGAGCAGTTCTTC. This encodes CASSLGLAGEEQFF.

V and J are TRBV29-1 and TRBJ2-7; the D gene is possibly TRBD2 (6 bases). The CDR3 has 13 residues. Germline CDR1 and CDR2: SQVTM and ANQGSEA. The ends were cut back, 6 bases at V and 1 base at J, with 13 bases in the middle. The CDR3: CSVAGTGSYEQYF. The CDR3 nucleotides read TGCAGCGTGGCCGGGACTGGATCCTACGAGCAGTACTTC.

Here the CDR3 DNA reads TGTGCCAGCAGCCGGAACCTAGCGGGGGTTCAAGAGACCCAGTACTTC. It encodes CASSRNLAGVQETQYF. V usage is TRBV7-8 and J usage is TRBJ2-5, with 10 bases lining up with TRBD2. V was clipped by 5 bases and J by 2 bases; unmatched bases: 8. Germline assignment: CDR1 SGHVS and CDR2 FQNEAQ. CDR3 size: 16 residues.

V is TRBV25-1 and J is TRBJ1-1, with 7 bases lining up with TRBD1. Germline V gene sequence: CDR1 MGHDK, CDR2 SYGVNS. J lost 5 bases, V lost 7 bases, and 7 bases had no gene match. The CDR3 has 13 amino acids. CDR3 nucleotide sequence: TGTGCCAGCAAAGGGGGCGCGAGAACTGAAGCTTTCTTT. Protein product: CASKGGARTEAFF.

The chain has TRBV4-3 and TRBJ2-3; maybe TRBD2 (6 bases). Trimming shortened V by 4 bases and J by 11 bases, and 19 bases separated the two germline ends. The V gene's germline CDR1 is LGHNA and CDR2 YSLEER. The CDR3 extends over 14 amino acids. The CDR3: CASSLQTLGGEQYF. CDR3 nucleotides: TGCGCCAGCAGCCTCCAGACGCTCGGAGGGGAGCAGTATTTT.

The chain combines TRBV18 with TRBJ2-7, with TRBD1 matching over 8 bases. V dropped 4 bases and J dropped 5; count of bases not matched to a gene: 10. This CDR3 contains 15 residues. CDR1 KGHSH and CDR2 LQKENI come from the germline V gene. The CDR3, as DNA: TGTGCCAGCTCACTACGGACAGGGAGGACCAACGAGCAGTACTTC. It codes for CASSLRTGRTNEQYF.

V usage is TRBV18 and J usage is TRBJ1-1, with 7 bases identical to TRBD1. The CDR3 totals 13 residues. The V gene end was trimmed by 9 bases and the J gene end by 5 bases; junction bases not matched to a gene: 9. Germline CDR1 KGHSH, CDR2 LQKENI. The CDR3 sequence: CASGQAGRTEAFF. The CDR3 DNA reads as TGTGCCAGTGGACAGGCGGGTAGGACTGAAGCTTTCTTT.

The chain recombines TRBV7-3 with TRBJ2-6; 7 bases align to TRBD2. V shed 5 bases, J shed 1 base, and the junction held 2 bases outside the gene matches. This CDR3 is built from 15 residues. CDR1 and CDR2 from the germline V gene are SGHTA and FQGTGA. The CDR3 loop is CASSLAASGANVLTF. CDR3 nucleotides: TGTGCCAGCAGCCTAGCGGCTTCTGGGGCCAACGTCCTGACTTTC. Together with reference TRBV7-3 and TRBJ2-6, the CDR3 gives the full variable domain: GAGVSQTPSNKVTEKGKYVELRCDPISGHTALYWYRQSLGQGPEFLIYFQGTGAADDSGLPNDRFFAVRPEGSVSTLKIQRTERGDSAVYLCASSLAASGANVLTFGAGSRLTVL.

The chain combines TRBV6-5 with TRBJ2-2, with 7 bases lining up with TRBD1. The trim removed 7 bases at V and 5 bases at J, leaving 7 bases unmatched. Germline CDR1 MNHEY, CDR2 SVGAGI. The CDR3 consists of 14 residues. The CDR3 loop reads CASTRQGATGELFF. The CDR3 DNA is TGTGCCAGCACCAGACAGGGAGCGACCGGGGAGCTGTTTTTT.

The chain has TRBV5-4 and TRBJ2-2, with 13 bases matching TRBD2. V shed 4 bases and J 6 bases; nucleotides not matched to a gene: 12. The CDR3 length is 18 residues. In germline, CDR1 is SGHNT, CDR2 YYREEE (reference sequence). CDR3 coding DNA: TGTGCCAGCAGCCGACCCTATCGGACTAGCGGGAGCCCCGGGGAGCTGTTTTTT. It yields the protein CASSRPYRTSGSPGELFF. Together with reference TRBV5-4 and TRBJ2-2, the CDR3 gives the full variable domain: ETGVTQSPTHLIKTRGQQVTLRCSSQSGHNTVSWYQQALGQGPQFIFQYYREEENGRGNFPPRFSGLQFPNYSSELNVNALELDDSALYLCASSRPYRTSGSPGELFFGEGSRLTVL.

The rearrangement links TRBV6-5 to TRBJ1-2, with a tentative D call TRBD1 (5 bases). The germline CDR1 and CDR2 sequences are MNHEY and SVGAGI. The CDR3 runs to 14 residues. Trimming pared 5 bases from V and 4 bases from J, leaving 14 bases between. The CDR3 spells CASSALGLTYGYTF. In nucleotides, the CDR3 is TGTGCCAGCAGTGCGCTGGGACTCACCTATGGCTACACCTTC.

The chain couples TRBV7-9 to TRBJ1-2; 9 positions agree with TRBD1. CDR3 length: 16 amino acids. With V trimmed by 3 bases and J by 7 bases, 12 bases remained unmatched. The germline V gene has CDR1 SEHNR and CDR2 FQNEAQ (reference sequence). The CDR3 reads CASSFGGPGQGVGYTF. As DNA, the CDR3 is TGTGCCAGCAGCTTTGGGGGGCCGGGACAGGGAGTTGGCTACACCTTC.

The chain uses TRBV28 and TRBJ2-3; 10 bases are shared with TRBD1. The CDR3 is made up of 15 amino acids. The germline V gene has CDR1 MDHEN and CDR2 SYDVKM. V dropped 3 bases and J dropped 4; count of bases not matched to a gene: 4. CDR3 DNA: TGTGCCAGCAGTTTCATTGGGACAGGGGCAGATACGCAGTATTTT. It codes for CASSFIGTGADTQYF.

The chain links TRBV7-9 to TRBJ2-7; D might be TRBD1 (6 bases). V was clipped by 6 bases and J by 7 bases, with 13 bases between them. Germline V gene data show CDR1 as SEHNR and CDR2 as FQNEAQ (reference sequence). This CDR3 contains 12 residues. Written as DNA, the CDR3 is TGTGCCAGCAGTGCTATAGGGGGTGAGCAGTACTTC. This encodes CASSAIGGEQYF.

The chain couples TRBV13 to TRBJ2-7; D is possibly TRBD2 (6 bases). Deletions cut 3 bases from V and 3 bases from J, with 12 bases between. Germline lookup yields CDR1 PRHDT and CDR2 FYEKMQ (reference sequence). CDR3 size: 14 residues. The chain's CDR3 is CASSFFTSRYEQYF. CDR3 sequence (DNA): TGTGCCAGCAGCTTCTTCACTAGCCGCTACGAGCAGTACTTC.

This chain connects TRBV6-4 to TRBJ2-7, with 10 bases aligning to TRBD2. J lost 3 bases, V lost 7 bases, and 21 bases had no gene match. CDR1 is MRHNA, CDR2 SNTAGT, per germline. The CDR3 has 19 residues. The CDR3 spells CASNRPGTPGTSVDYEQYF. The CDR3 nucleotides are TGTGCCAGCAACCGCCCAGGGACACCCGGGACTAGCGTAGACTACGAGCAGTACTTC.

This clone was detected once. The J gene is TRBJ2-3, the V gene TRBV7-2, with D uncertain. Trimming removed 2 bases from V and 8 bases from J, with 8 bases in between. Germline CDR1 SGHTA, CDR2 FQGNSA. The length of the CDR3 is 12 residues. CDR3 coding DNA: TGTGCCAGCAGCTTAAGCTCGTCTACGCAGTATTTT. Residues: CASSLSSSTQYF.